This TCR beta chain was sequenced for a study of long-term antiretroviral therapy in people with HIV. Concerning this clone: Antigen specificity is unknown.

The assay used was immunoSEQ (version v3.0), run at survey level. TCRdb's copy holds only in-frame clones and misses some; the assay was immunoSEQ multiplex PCR. The sample includes tens of thousands of clones, approximately 82% seen only once; the top ten take roughly 4.8%. The germline CDR1 and CDR2 sequences are SGHDT and YYEEEE. This CDR3 region has 13 residues. The V end lost 0 bases, the J end lost 4 bases, and 7 bases lay between the germline ends. Study-wide results and caveats: From the mid-2000s to the late 2010s, blood was obtained, possibly while participants received older ART regimens. The study found narrower CDR3 length ranges in HIV repertoires than in controls.

The sequencing used unsorted PBMCs, collected 0.5 years after starting antiretroviral therapy. This chain links TRBV5-6 with TRBJ2-5, with unresolved D. The clonotype comes from a young man with HIV. This CDR3 is CASSLDPGETQYF. For the CDR3, the DNA is TGTGCCAGCAGCTTGGATCCGGGAGAGACCCAGTACTTC.